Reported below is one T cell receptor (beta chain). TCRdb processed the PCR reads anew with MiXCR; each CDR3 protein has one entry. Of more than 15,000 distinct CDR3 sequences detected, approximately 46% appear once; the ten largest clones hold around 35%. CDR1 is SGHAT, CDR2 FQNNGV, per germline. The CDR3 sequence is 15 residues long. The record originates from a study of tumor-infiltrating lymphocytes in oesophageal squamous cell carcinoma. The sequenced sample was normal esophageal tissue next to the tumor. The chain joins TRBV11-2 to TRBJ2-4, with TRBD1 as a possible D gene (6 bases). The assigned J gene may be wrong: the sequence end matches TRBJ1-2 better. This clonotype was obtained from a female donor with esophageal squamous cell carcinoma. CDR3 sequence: CASSLSSDSFYGYTF. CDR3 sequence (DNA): TGTGCCAGCAGCTTAAGCTCGGACAGCTTCTATGGCTACACCTTC.